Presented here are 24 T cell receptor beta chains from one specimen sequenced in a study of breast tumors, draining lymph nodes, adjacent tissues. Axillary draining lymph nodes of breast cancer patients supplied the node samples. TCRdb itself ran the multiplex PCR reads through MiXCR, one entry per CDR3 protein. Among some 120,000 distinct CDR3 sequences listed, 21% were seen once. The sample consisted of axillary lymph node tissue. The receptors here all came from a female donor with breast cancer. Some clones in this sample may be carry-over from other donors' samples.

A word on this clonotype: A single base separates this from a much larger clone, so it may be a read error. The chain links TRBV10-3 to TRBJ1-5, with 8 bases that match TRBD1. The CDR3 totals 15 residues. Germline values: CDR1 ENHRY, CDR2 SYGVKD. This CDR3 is CAISGTGLPNRPQHF. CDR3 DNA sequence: TGTGCCATCAGTGGGACAGGGTTACCCAATCGGCCCCAGCATTTT.

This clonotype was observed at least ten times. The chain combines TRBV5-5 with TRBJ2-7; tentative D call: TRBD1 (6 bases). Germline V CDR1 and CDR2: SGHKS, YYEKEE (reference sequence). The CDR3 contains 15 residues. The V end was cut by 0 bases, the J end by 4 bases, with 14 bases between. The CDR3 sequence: CASSLGLGGQYEQYF. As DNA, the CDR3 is TGTGCCAGCAGCTTGGGTCTAGGGGGTCAGTACGAGCAGTACTTC.

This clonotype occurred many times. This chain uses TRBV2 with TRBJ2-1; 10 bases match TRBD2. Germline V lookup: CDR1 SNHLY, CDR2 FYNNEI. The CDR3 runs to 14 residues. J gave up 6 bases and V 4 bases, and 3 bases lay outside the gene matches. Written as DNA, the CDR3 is TGTGCCAGCAGTGGGACTAGCGGCTCCAATGAGCAGTTCTTC. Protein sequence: CASSGTSGSNEQFF.

CDR3 nucleotides: TGTGCCAGCAGTCCCTCTGTCCAGGGGGACCTCCAAGAGACCCAGTACTTC. Translation gives CASSPSVQGDLQETQYF. The V gene is TRBV28, the J gene TRBJ2-5; 7 nucleotides agree with TRBD1. The CDR3 contains 17 residues. Per the germline V gene, CDR1 is MDHEN and CDR2 is SYDVKM. The ends lost 5 bases at V and 1 base at J; junction bases unmatched: 13. Looking up the rest from reference TRBV28 and TRBJ2-5 gives the full variable domain: DVKVTQSSRYLVKRTGEKVFLECVQDMDHENMFWYRQDPGLGLRLIYFSYDVKMKEKGDIPEGYSVSREKKERFSLILESASTNQTSMYLCASSPSVQGDLQETQYFGPGTRLLVL.

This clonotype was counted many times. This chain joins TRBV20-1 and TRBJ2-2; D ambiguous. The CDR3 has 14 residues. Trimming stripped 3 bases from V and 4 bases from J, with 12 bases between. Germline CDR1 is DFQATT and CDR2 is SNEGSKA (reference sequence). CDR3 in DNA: TGCAGTGCTAGGGCCATTGGGTCCACCGGGGAGCTGTTTTTT. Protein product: CSARAIGSTGELFF.

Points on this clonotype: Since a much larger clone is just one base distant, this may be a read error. The CDR3 is CASSPSTGGMDYGSTF. CDR3 coding DNA: TGTGCCAGCTCACCATCGACAGGGGGCATGGACTATGGCTCCACCTTC. This chain joins TRBV18 and TRBJ1-2, with TRBD1 identical over 10 bases. Germline values: CDR1 KGHSH, CDR2 LQKENI. This CDR3 is 16 amino acids long.

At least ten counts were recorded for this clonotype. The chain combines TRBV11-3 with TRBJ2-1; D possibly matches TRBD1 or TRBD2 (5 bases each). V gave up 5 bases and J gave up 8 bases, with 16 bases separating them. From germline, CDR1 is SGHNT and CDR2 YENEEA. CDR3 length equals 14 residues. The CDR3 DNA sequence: TGTGCCAGCAGCCATTCCTCTGGGGGAGATGAGCAGTTCTTC. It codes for CASSHSSGGDEQFF.

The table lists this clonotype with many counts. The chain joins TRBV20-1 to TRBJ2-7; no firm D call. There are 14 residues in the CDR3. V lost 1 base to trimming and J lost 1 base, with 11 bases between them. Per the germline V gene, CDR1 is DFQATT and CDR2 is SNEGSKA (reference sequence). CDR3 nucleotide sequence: TGCAGTGCTAGAGTCGCCAGCGCGTCCTACGAGCAGTACTTC. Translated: CSARVASASYEQYF.

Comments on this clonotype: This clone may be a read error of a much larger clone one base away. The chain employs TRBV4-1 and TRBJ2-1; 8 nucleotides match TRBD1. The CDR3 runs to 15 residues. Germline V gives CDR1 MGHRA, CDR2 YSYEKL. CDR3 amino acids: CASGQDDRGVSEQFF. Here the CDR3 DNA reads TGCGCCAGCGGCCAAGATGACAGGGGAGTAAGTGAGCAGTTCTTC.

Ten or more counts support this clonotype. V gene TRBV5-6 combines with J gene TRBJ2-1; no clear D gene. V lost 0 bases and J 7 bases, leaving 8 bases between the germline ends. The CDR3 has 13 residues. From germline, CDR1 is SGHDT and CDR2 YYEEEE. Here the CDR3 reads CASSLGNRNEQFF. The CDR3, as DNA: TGTGCCAGCAGCTTGGGGAATCGGAATGAGCAGTTCTTC.

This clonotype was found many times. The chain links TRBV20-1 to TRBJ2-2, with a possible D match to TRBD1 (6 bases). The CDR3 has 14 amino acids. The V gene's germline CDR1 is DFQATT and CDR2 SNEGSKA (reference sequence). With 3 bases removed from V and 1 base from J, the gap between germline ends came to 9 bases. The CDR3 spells CSASWGQNTGELFF. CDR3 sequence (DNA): TGCAGTGCTAGTTGGGGACAGAACACCGGGGAGCTGTTTTTT.

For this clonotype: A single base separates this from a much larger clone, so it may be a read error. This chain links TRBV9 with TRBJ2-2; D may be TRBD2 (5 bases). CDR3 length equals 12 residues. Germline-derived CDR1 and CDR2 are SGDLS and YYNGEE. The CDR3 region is CASSVETGELIF. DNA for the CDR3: TGTGCCAGCAGCGTAGAGACCGGGGAGCTGATTTTT.

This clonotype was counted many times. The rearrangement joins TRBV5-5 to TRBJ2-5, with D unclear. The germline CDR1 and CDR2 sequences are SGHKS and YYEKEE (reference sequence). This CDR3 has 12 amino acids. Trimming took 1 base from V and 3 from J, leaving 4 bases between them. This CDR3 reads CASSLMEETQYF. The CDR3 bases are TGTGCCAGCAGCTTGATGGAAGAGACCCAGTACTTC.

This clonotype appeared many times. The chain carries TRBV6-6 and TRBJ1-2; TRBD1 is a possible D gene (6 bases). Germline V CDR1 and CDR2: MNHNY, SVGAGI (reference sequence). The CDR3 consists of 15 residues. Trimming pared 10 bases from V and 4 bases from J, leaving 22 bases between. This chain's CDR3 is CATVPREGEVYGYTF. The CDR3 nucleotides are TGTGCCACCGTTCCGAGGGAGGGGGAGGTCTATGGCTACACCTTC.

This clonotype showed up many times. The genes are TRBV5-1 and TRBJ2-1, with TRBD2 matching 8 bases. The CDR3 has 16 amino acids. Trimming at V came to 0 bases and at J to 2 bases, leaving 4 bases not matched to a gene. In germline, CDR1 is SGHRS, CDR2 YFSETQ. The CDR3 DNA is TGCGCCAGCAGCTTGGGATTAGCGGGAACCTACAATGAGCAGTTCTTC. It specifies CASSLGLAGTYNEQFF.

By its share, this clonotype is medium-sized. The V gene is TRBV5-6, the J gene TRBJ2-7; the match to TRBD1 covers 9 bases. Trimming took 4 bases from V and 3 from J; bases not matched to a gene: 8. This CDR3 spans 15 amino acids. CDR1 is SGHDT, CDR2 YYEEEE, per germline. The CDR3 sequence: CASSPGGQGRYEQYF. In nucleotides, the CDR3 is TGTGCCAGCAGCCCTGGGGGACAGGGTCGCTACGAGCAGTACTTC.

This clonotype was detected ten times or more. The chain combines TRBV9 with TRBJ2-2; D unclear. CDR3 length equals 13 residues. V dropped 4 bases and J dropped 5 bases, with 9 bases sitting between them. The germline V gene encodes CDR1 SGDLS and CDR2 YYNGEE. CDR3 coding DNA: TGTGCCAGCAGCCCCCTCCAAACCGGGGAGCTGTTTTTT. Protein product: CASSPLQTGELFF.

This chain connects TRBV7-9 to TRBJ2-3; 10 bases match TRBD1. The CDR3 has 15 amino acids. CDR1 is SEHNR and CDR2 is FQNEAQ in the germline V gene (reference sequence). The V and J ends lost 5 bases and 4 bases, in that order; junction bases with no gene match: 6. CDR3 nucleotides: TGTGCCAGCAGCGAACGACAGGGGGCCGCAGATACGCAGTATTTT. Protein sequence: CASSERQGAADTQYF. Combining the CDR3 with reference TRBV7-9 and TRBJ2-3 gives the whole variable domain DTGVSQNPRHKITKRGQNVTFRCDPISEHNRLYWYRQTLGQGPEFLTYFQNEAQLEKSRLLSDRFSAERPKGSFSTLEIQRTEQGDSAMYLCASSERQGAADTQYFGPGTRLTVL.

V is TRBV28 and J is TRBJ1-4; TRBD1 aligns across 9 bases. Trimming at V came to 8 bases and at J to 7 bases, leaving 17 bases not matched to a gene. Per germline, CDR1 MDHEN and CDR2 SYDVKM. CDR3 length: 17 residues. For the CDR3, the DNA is TGTGCCAGCCCCCCAGACAGGGGGGCAGGTCTACGTGAAAAACTGTTTTTT. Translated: CASPPDRGAGLREKLFF.

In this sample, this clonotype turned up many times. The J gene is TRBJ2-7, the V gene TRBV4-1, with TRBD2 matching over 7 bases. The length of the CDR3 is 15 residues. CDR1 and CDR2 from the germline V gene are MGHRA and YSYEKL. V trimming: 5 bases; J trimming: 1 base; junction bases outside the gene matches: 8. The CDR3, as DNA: TGCGCCAGCAGCGAAACGACTAGCCCGTCCTACGAGCAGTACTTC. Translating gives CASSETTSPSYEQYF.

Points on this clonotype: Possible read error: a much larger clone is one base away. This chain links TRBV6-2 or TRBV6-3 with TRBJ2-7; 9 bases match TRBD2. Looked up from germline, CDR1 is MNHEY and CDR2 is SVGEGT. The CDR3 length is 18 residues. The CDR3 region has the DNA TGTGCCAGCAGTCACTCTCTGGTAACTAGCGGGCTAGCCTACGAGCAGTACTTC. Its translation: CASSHSLVTSGLAYEQYF.

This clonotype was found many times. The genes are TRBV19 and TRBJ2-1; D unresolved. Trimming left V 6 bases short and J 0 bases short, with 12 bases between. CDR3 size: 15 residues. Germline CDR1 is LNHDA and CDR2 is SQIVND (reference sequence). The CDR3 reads CASREQESSYNEQFF. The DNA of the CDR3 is TGTGCCAGTAGAGAACAAGAGAGCTCCTACAATGAGCAGTTCTTC. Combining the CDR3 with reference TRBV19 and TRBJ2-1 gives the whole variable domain DGGITQSPKYLFRKEGQNVTLSCEQNLNHDAMYWYRQDPGQGLRLIYYSQIVNDFQKGDIAEGYSVSREKKESFPLTVTSAQKNPTAFYLCASREQESSYNEQFFGPGTRLTVL.

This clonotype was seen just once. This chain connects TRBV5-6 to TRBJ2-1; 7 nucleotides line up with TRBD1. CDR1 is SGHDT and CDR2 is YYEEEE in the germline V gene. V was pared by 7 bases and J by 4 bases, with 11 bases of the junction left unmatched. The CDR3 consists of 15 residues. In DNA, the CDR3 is TGTGCCAGCGGCCGACGACAGGGTGTATACAATGAGCAGTTCTTC. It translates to CASGRRQGVYNEQFF.

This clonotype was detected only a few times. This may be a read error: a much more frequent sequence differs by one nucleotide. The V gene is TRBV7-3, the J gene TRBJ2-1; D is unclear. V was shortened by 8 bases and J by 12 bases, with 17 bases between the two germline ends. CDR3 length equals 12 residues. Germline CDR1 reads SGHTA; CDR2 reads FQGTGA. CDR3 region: CASGPGGCVQFF. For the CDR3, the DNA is TGTGCCAGCGGCCCCGGTGGGTGTGTGCAGTTCTTC.